This T cell receptor (beta chain) came from a study of blood T cell repertoires in COVID-19. Turning to the study itself: Material from acute and convalescent COVID-19 was sourced from the United States, Italy and Spain. PBMCs, B-cell-depleted T cells, or T cells provided the cDNA or gDNA that made up the material.

Trimming at V came to 8 bases and at J to 5 bases, leaving 4 bases not matched to a gene. Germline V gives CDR1 SNHLY, CDR2 FYNNEI. The CDR3 runs to 13 residues. Source study methods: Amplification of reference gene primers was used by the study to estimate nucleated cell counts. Clones were sequenced by immunoSEQ multiplex PCR, and TCRdb holds only the in-frame ones, with some missing. From that table come the V and J calls and clone size; the DNA was used to work out D and trimming. The data contain more than 70,000 clones, around three quarters of them singletons. The gene calls are TRBV2 and TRBJ2-2; 8 bases align to TRBD1. This TCR came from a woman in her 70s with acute or convalescent COVID-19. Sequencing input: peripheral blood. The chain's CDR3 is CASRDRLTGELFF. The CDR3 DNA reads as TGTGCCAGCCGGGACAGGCTGACCGGGGAGCTGTTTTTT.